What follows describes a single T cell receptor beta chain. The antigen is undetermined. Donors uniformly comprised healthy Caucasians. The V segment lost 5 bases and the J segment 2 bases; nucleotides outside the gene matches: 10. Per germline, CDR1 SGHRS and CDR2 YFSETQ. There are 15 residues in the CDR3. These data are taken from a study of identical twins. Findings of the study overall: In monozygotic twins, models underestimated the sharing of out-of-frame TCR alpha.

One entry per CDR3 protein results from TCRdb running MiXCR on the 5' RACE reads. The table lists around 250,000 distinct CDR3 sequences, approximately 11% of them singletons, with around 4% in the top ten. The same data also went into a second study, on yellow fever vaccine responses in identical twins.

The TCR sequence derives from a woman between 18 and 30 years old in good health. The chain recombines TRBV5-1 with TRBJ2-7; 7 nucleotides align to TRBD2. Sequenced material: memory (CD45RO+) T cells sorted from blood. CDR3 bases: TGCGCCAGCAGTCTGGCGGGGGACGCGGCCTACGAGCAGTACTTC. Translating gives CASSLAGDAAYEQYF.